One sample yielded the 25 T cell receptor beta chains listed below, sequenced in a study of control samples from healthy donors and cancer patients. Some clones are missing from TCRdb's copy, which holds only in-frame ones; the method was immunoSEQ multiplex PCR. Here the sample spans tens of thousands of clones, 87% being singletons. Sequences were obtained from formalin-fixed, paraffin-embedded tissue. These receptors originate from a female donor with melanoma.

The V call is TRBV2, the J call TRBJ2-7; D may match TRBD1 or TRBD2 (6 bases each). The V and J ends lost 8 bases and 0 bases respectively, with 26 bases between them. This CDR3 contains 18 residues. Germline loops: CDR1 SNHLY, CDR2 FYNNEI. This CDR3 is CASRDTTVGIAASYEQYF. Written as DNA, the CDR3 is TGTGCCAGCCGGGACACAACCGTTGGAATAGCGGCCTCCTACGAGCAGTACTTC. The full variable domain, rest sourced from reference TRBV2 and TRBJ2-7, is EPEVTQTPSHQVTQMGQEVILRCVPISNHLYFYWYRQILGQKVEFLVSFYNNEISEKSEIFDDQFSVERPDGSNFTLKIRSTKLEDSAMYFCASRDTTVGIAASYEQYFGPGTRLTVT.

The CDR3 protein is CASSNGVQTVETQYF. The CDR3 DNA reads TGTGCCAGCAGCAATGGGGTGCAGACGGTCGAGACCCAGTACTTC. This chain connects TRBV7-9 to TRBJ2-5; D uncertain. Germline lookup yields CDR1 SEHNR and CDR2 FQNEAQ (reference sequence). The length of the CDR3 is 15 residues. Trimming cost V 5 bases and J 5 bases, with 18 bases left between them.

The chain uses TRBV7-8 and TRBJ2-3; the D gene is possibly TRBD2 (6 bases). The CDR3 covers 18 residues. V was clipped by 3 bases and J by 4 bases, with 23 bases between them. From germline, CDR1 is SGHVS and CDR2 FQNEAQ. CDR3 in amino acids: CASSFPGMRLGDPDTQYF. As DNA, the CDR3 is TGTGCCAGCAGCTTCCCGGGGATGAGACTAGGGGATCCAGATACGCAGTATTTT.

The V gene is TRBV30, the J gene TRBJ1-5, with D perhaps TRBD1 (5 bases). This CDR3 region has 14 residues. Germline V gene data show CDR1 as GTSNPN and CDR2 as SVGIG (reference sequence). The V end lost 1 base, the J end lost 7 bases, and 14 bases lay between the germline ends. Written as DNA, the CDR3 is TGTGCCTGGAGTGACCTCGACAGAGCCCAGCCCCAGCATTTT. It specifies CAWSDLDRAQPQHF.

V gene TRBV27 combines with J gene TRBJ2-2, with TRBD2 identical over 8 bases. The CDR3 contains 16 residues. Germline CDR1 reads MNHEY; CDR2 reads SMNVEV (reference sequence). J gave up 2 bases and V 9 bases, and 11 bases lay outside the gene matches. CDR3 nucleotides: TGTGCCAGTTCTGTTACGGGAGGGCCTAACACCGGGGAGCTGTTTTTT. Amino acid sequence: CASSVTGGPNTGELFF.

This chain joins TRBV19 and TRBJ1-5; the D is unclear. V lost 1 base, J lost 0 bases, and 4 bases lay in between. The CDR3 is 14 amino acids. CDR1 and CDR2 (germline): LNHDA, SQIVND (reference sequence). In DNA, the CDR3 is TGTGCCAGTAGTATAGGGTTTAGCAATCAGCCCCAGCATTTT. This codes for CASSIGFSNQPQHF.

V gene TRBV27 combines with J gene TRBJ1-1; possible D gene TRBD1, 5 bases. Trimming shortened V by 7 bases and J by 0 bases, and 18 bases separated the two germline ends. Germline V gene data show CDR1 as MNHEY and CDR2 as SMNVEV (reference sequence). The length of the CDR3 is 16 residues. The CDR3 coding sequence is TGTGCCAGCAAGGGCCCCGGGGGGGGGTTGAACACTGAAGCTTTCTTT. Amino acid sequence: CASKGPGGGLNTEAFF.

This chain joins TRBV4-3 and TRBJ2-7; TRBD1 matches 8 bases. V lost 4 bases to trimming and J lost 2 bases; unmatched junction nucleotides: 7. There are 15 residues in the CDR3. Germline V CDR1 and CDR2: LGHNA, YSLEER. The CDR3, as DNA: TGCGCCAGCAGCCGATCGACAGGGGCTCCCTACGAGCAGTACTTC. It specifies CASSRSTGAPYEQYF.

The V call is TRBV12-3 or TRBV12-4, the J call TRBJ1-1; D ambiguous. V lost 9 bases, J lost 1 base, and 12 bases lay in between. The CDR3 has 13 amino acids. CDR3 bases: TGTGCCAGTTCTAGGGCCTCGAACACTGAAGCTTTCTTT. Encoded protein: CASSRASNTEAFF.

The chain is built from TRBV6-5 and TRBJ2-1; the match to TRBD1 covers 7 bases. Germline V gene lookup returns CDR1 MNHEY and CDR2 SVGAGI. The V and J ends lost 5 bases and 0 bases, in that order; junction bases with no gene match: 4. The CDR3 has 15 amino acids. CDR3 protein: CASSRDSSSYNEQFF. The CDR3 nucleotides read TGTGCCAGCAGTCGGGACAGCAGCTCCTACAATGAGCAGTTCTTC.

The V and J genes are TRBV7-2 and TRBJ2-1, with a tentative D call TRBD2 (5 bases). Trimming took 7 bases from V and 4 from J, leaving 17 bases between them. CDR1 is SGHTA, CDR2 FQGNSA, per germline. There are 15 residues in the CDR3. This CDR3 reads CASIREGLPYNEQFF. CDR3 bases: TGTGCCAGCATCCGGGAAGGGCTCCCTTACAATGAGCAGTTCTTC.

The V and J genes are TRBV9 and TRBJ2-4; a possible D gene is TRBD2 (6 bases). Germline CDR1 SGDLS, CDR2 YYNGEE. V gave up 0 bases and J gave up 7 bases, with 17 bases separating them. CDR3 length: 16 residues. CDR3 sequence: CASSVDSGGLGNIQYF. The CDR3 nucleotides read TGTGCCAGCAGCGTAGACTCCGGAGGGTTAGGGAACATTCAGTACTTC. Full variable domain (missing parts from reference TRBV9 and TRBJ2-4): DSGVTQTPKHLITATGQRVTLRCSPRSGDLSVYWYQQSLDQGLQFLIQYYNGEERAKGNILERFSAQQFPDLHSELNLSSLELGDSALYFCASSVDSGGLGNIQYFGAGTRLSVL.

The J gene is TRBJ2-2, the V gene TRBV7-9, with D uncertain. The CDR3 length is 15 residues. Trimming stripped 2 bases from V and 4 bases from J, with 11 bases between. The germline V gene has CDR1 SEHNR and CDR2 FQNEAQ (reference sequence). As DNA, the CDR3 is TGTGCCAGCAGCTTAACACCAAGCCCCACCGGGGAGCTGTTTTTT. It yields the protein CASSLTPSPTGELFF. Full variable domain (missing parts from reference TRBV7-9 and TRBJ2-2): DTGVSQNPRHKITKRGQNVTFRCDPISEHNRLYWYRQTLGQGPEFLTYFQNEAQLEKSRLLSDRFSAERPKGSFSTLEIQRTEQGDSAMYLCASSLTPSPTGELFFGEGSRLTVL.

This clone turned up a few times. The chain employs TRBV29-1 and TRBJ2-7, with D unresolved. Deletions cut 5 bases from V and 2 bases from J, with 13 bases between. The length of the CDR3 is 13 residues. Germline CDR1 and CDR2: SQVTM and ANQGSEA. The CDR3 reads CSVSPGTTYEQYF. The CDR3 coding sequence is TGCAGCGTTTCCCCAGGTACTACCTACGAGCAGTACTTC.

The chain couples TRBV10-3 to TRBJ1-4; 10 bases map to TRBD1. The length of the CDR3 is 13 residues. The germline CDR1 and CDR2 sequences are ENHRY and SYGVKD. V lost 10 bases, J lost 7 bases, and 6 bases stayed unmatched. The CDR3 coding sequence is TGTGCCACGCGGACAGGGGGACGTGAAAAACTGTTTTTT. Amino acids: CATRTGGREKLFF.

The V gene is TRBV2, the J gene TRBJ2-2, with 7 bases aligning to TRBD1. The CDR3 spans 14 residues. J was trimmed by 2 bases and V by 6 bases; bases with no gene match: 3. The V gene's germline CDR1 is SNHLY and CDR2 FYNNEI. DNA of the CDR3: TGTGCCAGCAGAAGACAGGGCAACACCGGGGAGCTGTTTTTT. It translates to CASRRQGNTGELFF.

The chain recombines TRBV19 with TRBJ2-2; D tentatively fits TRBD1 or TRBD2 (5 bases each). Germline V CDR1 and CDR2: LNHDA, SQIVND (reference sequence). V was shortened by 3 bases and J by 4 bases, with 9 bases between the two germline ends. This CDR3 is built from 14 residues. CDR3 nucleotide sequence: TGTGCCAGTAGTATTGGGGGTGGCACCGGGGAGCTGTTTTTT. Translating it yields CASSIGGGTGELFF.

V gene TRBV30 combines with J gene TRBJ2-1; D is perhaps TRBD2 (7 bases). The CDR3 consists of 13 residues. Germline V CDR1 and CDR2: GTSNPN, SVGIG (reference sequence). V lost 6 bases, J lost 6 bases, and 15 bases lay in between. CDR3 coding DNA: TGTGCCTGTGGGCGGGGGCGAGGCAATGAGCAGTTCTTC. Its translation: CACGRGRGNEQFF.

This chain links TRBV25-1 with TRBJ2-7; D is unclear. Germline V gene sequence: CDR1 MGHDK, CDR2 SYGVNS. The CDR3 consists of 12 residues. V was shortened by 5 bases and J by 5 bases, with 10 bases between the two germline ends. The CDR3 region has the DNA TGTGCCAGCAGTCCCCTAGGTCACGAGCAGTACTTC. As protein: CASSPLGHEQYF.

The V call is TRBV11-2, the J call TRBJ2-4; 12 bases are a match to TRBD1. The CDR3 spans 16 residues. Germline-derived CDR1 and CDR2 are SGHAT and FQNNGV. V dropped 4 bases and J dropped 7; count of bases not matched to a gene: 8. The CDR3 region has the DNA TGTGCCAGCAGCTCGGAGATGGGGACAGGGGGCAACATTCAGTACTTC. It specifies CASSSEMGTGGNIQYF.

This clone appeared a few times. The V and J genes are TRBV7-8 and TRBJ2-1; possibly TRBD1 for D (5 bases). Germline values: CDR1 SGHVS, CDR2 FQNEAQ. Trimming shortened V by 3 bases and J by 3 bases, and 15 bases separated the two germline ends. The CDR3 contains 16 residues. The CDR3 DNA reads TGTGCCAGCAGCTTCACAGGCCCGTTAAGCTACAATGAGCAGTTCTTC. This encodes CASSFTGPLSYNEQFF.

The rearrangement links TRBV2 to TRBJ2-7; D unresolved. CDR1 SNHLY and CDR2 FYNNEI come from the germline V gene. CDR3 length equals 14 residues. Trimming shortened V by 1 base and J by 0 bases, and 7 bases separated the two germline ends. CDR3 sequence (DNA): TGTGCCAGCAGTGAAGAACCTACCTCCTACGAGCAGTACTTC. Its translation: CASSEEPTSYEQYF.

The chain has TRBV6-5 and TRBJ2-7; D is ambiguous. CDR1 is MNHEY, CDR2 SVGAGI, per germline. Trimming stripped 4 bases from V and 0 bases from J, with 10 bases between. This CDR3 region has 14 residues. This CDR3 reads CASSSLDGSYEQYF. CDR3 DNA: TGTGCCAGCAGTTCCCTGGACGGCTCCTACGAGCAGTACTTC.

This rearrangement joins TRBV18 to TRBJ1-2; 10 bases are shared with TRBD1. V trimming: 3 bases; J trimming: 2 bases; junction bases outside the gene matches: 0. Germline V gene sequence: CDR1 KGHSH, CDR2 LQKENI. The CDR3 length is 14 residues. CDR3 residues: CASSPGQGNYGYTF. CDR3 in DNA: TGTGCCAGCTCACCGGGACAGGGGAACTATGGCTACACCTTC.

The chain has TRBV11-2 and TRBJ1-3; D call uncertain. The CDR3 is made up of 14 amino acids. The germline V gene encodes CDR1 SGHAT and CDR2 FQNNGV. Between the trimmed V and J ends, which lost 8 bases and 1 base, there was a span of 12 bases. The CDR3 loop reads CASGRGSSGNTIYF. DNA of the CDR3: TGTGCCAGCGGCCGCGGGTCATCTGGAAACACCATATATTTT.